The entry below describes one T cell receptor (beta chain). Profiled with immunoSEQ multiplex PCR; TCRdb holds only in-frame clones, not every one. Of 150,000 to 200,000 clones detected, more than 85% appear once; the ten largest clones hold just under 2%. This CDR3 region has 13 residues. Germline V lookup: CDR1 SNHLY, CDR2 FYNNEI. Trimming took off 6 bases at V and 4 bases at J, with 12 bases between the two ends. This sample is part of a study of blood T cell repertoires in COVID-19. Patients at the Seattle site were enrolled during active infection and followed longitudinally. The chain combines TRBV2 with TRBJ1-2; no reliable D call. This clonotype was sampled from a woman aged 55 to 70 with COVID-19, enrolled during active disease. Sequencing input: peripheral blood. DNA for the CDR3: TGTGCCAGCAGCGTGACACCCTTCTATGGCTACACCTTC. It yields the protein CASSVTPFYGYTF.